Listed below are T cell receptor beta chains from one sample, sequenced in a study of control samples from healthy donors and cancer patients. The repertoire was sequenced with immunoSEQ multiplex PCR; TCRdb's copy has only in-frame clones and lacks some. The sample shows around 120,000 clones, more than 85% of them seen only once. Material for sequencing was blood. Receptors were obtained from a woman aged 18-29 years in good health. CDR3s include the opening cysteine and the closing phenylalanine or tryptophan. Each record gives: J gene, D gene, clone size, V gene, CDR3 DNA, CDR3 protein. A D gene is named only where the DNA matches it firmly. Clone sizes are given selectively: once, few, many, or a class where the clone is expanded.

J gene: TRBJ2-3; D gene: NA; clone size: NA; V gene: TRBV4-3; CDR3 DNA: TGCGCCAGCAGCCCGAGGACCTCAGATACGCAGTATTTT; CDR3 protein: CASSPRTSDTQYF
J gene: TRBJ2-7; D gene: NA; clone size: NA; V gene: TRBV28; CDR3 DNA: TGTGCCAGCAGTGGCCTAGCGTGGGTGAACCACTACGAGCAGTACTTC; CDR3 protein: CASSGLAWVNHYEQYF
J gene: TRBJ1-6; D gene: NA; clone size: NA; V gene: TRBV6-1; CDR3 DNA: TGTGCCAGCAGTGAGTTTGGGCGGGGCCGAGGGGATAATTCACCCCTCCACTTT; CDR3 protein: CASSEFGRGRGDNSPLHF
J gene: TRBJ2-7; D gene: NA; clone size: NA; V gene: TRBV12-3/TRBV12-4; CDR3 DNA: TGTGCCAGCAGTTTCGGGGTCCACGAGCAGTACTTC; CDR3 protein: CASSFGVHEQYF
J gene: TRBJ2-6; D gene: NA; clone size: NA; V gene: TRBV28; CDR3 DNA: TGTGCCAGCAGCCACCCTGAGGGGGCTGGGGCCAACGTCCTGACTTTC; CDR3 protein: CASSHPEGAGANVLTF
J gene: TRBJ1-1; D gene: NA; clone size: NA; V gene: TRBV19; CDR3 DNA: TGTGCCAGTAGTATAGACGGTCGGGGTTTGGCTGAAGCTTTCTTT; CDR3 protein: CASSIDGRGLAEAFF
J gene: TRBJ2-5; D gene: NA; clone size: NA; V gene: TRBV3-1/TRBV3-2; CDR3 DNA: TGTGCCAGCAGCCAGTCCAGCGGGCAAGAGACCCAGTACTTC; CDR3 protein: CASSQSSGQETQYF
J gene: TRBJ2-3; D gene: NA; clone size: NA; V gene: TRBV5-5; CDR3 DNA: TGTGCCAGCAGCCCTCGGGACGGCGTCCGGGGGGATACGCAGTATTTT; CDR3 protein: CASSPRDGVRGDTQYF
J gene: TRBJ1-1; D gene: NA; clone size: once; V gene: TRBV28; CDR3 DNA: TGTGCCAGCAGTCCACCCCGTGGGGCCGGCCTGAACACTGAAGCTTTCTTT; CDR3 protein: CASSPPRGAGLNTEAFF
J gene: TRBJ1-2; D gene: NA; clone size: once; V gene: TRBV3-1/TRBV3-2; CDR3 DNA: TGTGCCAGCAGGGAGGCAGGGCCCCTTCGGGGCTACACCTTC; CDR3 protein: CASREAGPLRGYTF
J gene: TRBJ2-7; D gene: TRBD1; clone size: NA; V gene: TRBV28; CDR3 DNA: TGTGCCAGCAGCCCATCCTGGGACAGGACCGCCTACGAGCAGTACTTC; CDR3 protein: CASSPSWDRTAYEQYF
J gene: TRBJ2-3; D gene: NA; clone size: NA; V gene: TRBV9; CDR3 DNA: TGTGCCAGCAAGCGGGCTAGCACAGATACGCAGTATTTT; CDR3 protein: CASKRASTDTQYF
J gene: TRBJ1-5; D gene: NA; clone size: few; V gene: TRBV4-2; CDR3 DNA: TGTGCCAGCAGCCCCTCAGCTGGTTCCGATCAGCCCCAGCATTTT; CDR3 protein: CASSPSAGSDQPQHF
J gene: TRBJ2-7; D gene: TRBD1; clone size: once; V gene: TRBV19; CDR3 DNA: TGTGCCAGTAGTATAGGGACAGGGGCTTTCTACGAGCAGTACTTC; CDR3 protein: CASSIGTGAFYEQYF
J gene: TRBJ1-5; D gene: NA; clone size: once; V gene: TRBV29-1; CDR3 DNA: TGCAGCGTTTCAACAGGACGTAGCAATCAGCCCCAGCATTTT; CDR3 protein: CSVSTGRSNQPQHF
J gene: TRBJ2-1; D gene: NA; clone size: once; V gene: TRBV18; CDR3 DNA: TGTGCCAGCTCACTGTTAGACGGCGCCTTACGCAATGAGCAGTTCTTC; CDR3 protein: CASSLLDGALRNEQFF
J gene: TRBJ2-5; D gene: TRBD2; clone size: NA; V gene: TRBV28; CDR3 DNA: TGTGCCAGCACCCACGGGGTAGCGGGGGGACTAGAAGCAACGGAGACCCAGTACTTC; CDR3 protein: CASTHGVAGGLEATETQYF
J gene: TRBJ2-3; D gene: TRBD2; clone size: NA; V gene: TRBV10-2; CDR3 DNA: TGCGCCAGCGGTGAGACTAGCGCCAGCACAGATACGCAGTATTTT; CDR3 protein: CASGETSASTDTQYF
J gene: TRBJ1-1; D gene: NA; clone size: NA; V gene: TRBV7-3; CDR3 DNA: TGTGCCAGCAGCTCAGGACTCAACACTGAAGCTTTCTTT; CDR3 protein: CASSSGLNTEAFF
J gene: TRBJ2-4; D gene: TRBD2; clone size: NA; V gene: TRBV6-6; CDR3 DNA: TGTGCCAGCGGGACTAGCGGGGGGGGAGCCAAAAACATTCAGTACTTC; CDR3 protein: CASGTSGGGAKNIQYF
J gene: TRBJ2-2; D gene: TRBD1; clone size: NA; V gene: TRBV11-2; CDR3 DNA: TGTGCCAGCAGCGGACAGGGTACCGGGGAGCTGTTTTTT; CDR3 protein: CASSGQGTGELFF
J gene: TRBJ1-1; D gene: NA; clone size: NA; V gene: TRBV6-1; CDR3 DNA: TGTGCCAGCAGTGAGCGCCAGGAAGCTTTCTTT; CDR3 protein: CASSERQEAFF
J gene: TRBJ2-3; D gene: NA; clone size: NA; V gene: TRBV18; CDR3 DNA: TGTGCCAGCTCGCAAGGAACTAGAGCCACAGATACGCAGTATTTT; CDR3 protein: CASSQGTRATDTQYF
J gene: TRBJ1-2; D gene: TRBD1; clone size: few; V gene: TRBV6-2/TRBV6-3; CDR3 DNA: TGTGCCAGCAGTCGAAGGGACAGTGACTATGGCTACACCTTC; CDR3 protein: CASSRRDSDYGYTF
J gene: TRBJ2-7; D gene: TRBD2; clone size: NA; V gene: TRBV5-4; CDR3 DNA: TGTGCCAGCACCTCCGGGGCGGGGGGCCTCTACGAGCAGTACTTC; CDR3 protein: CASTSGAGGLYEQYF
J gene: TRBJ1-4; D gene: NA; clone size: few; V gene: TRBV19; CDR3 DNA: TGTGCCAGTAGTATCGGAAATAATGAAAAACTGTTTTTT; CDR3 protein: CASSIGNNEKLFF
J gene: TRBJ2-5; D gene: NA; clone size: NA; V gene: TRBV21-1; CDR3 DNA: TGTGCCAGCAGCCCAAAGCACCCGACAGGGGGCACGGAGACCCAGTACTTC; CDR3 protein: CASSPKHPTGGTETQYF
J gene: TRBJ1-3; D gene: TRBD1; clone size: once; V gene: TRBV6-5; CDR3 DNA: TGTGCCAGCAGCCTCTACTGGACAGGGGGAAACACCATATATTTT; CDR3 protein: CASSLYWTGGNTIYF
J gene: TRBJ1-1; D gene: NA; clone size: NA; V gene: TRBV13; CDR3 DNA: TGTGCCAGCAGCCCCCCAAGGGCACCGAACACTGAAGCTTTCTTT; CDR3 protein: CASSPPRAPNTEAFF
J gene: TRBJ1-5; D gene: NA; clone size: few; V gene: TRBV30; CDR3 DNA: TGTGCCTGGAGCCTACAGGGAGGGAATCAGCCCCAGCATTTT; CDR3 protein: CAWSLQGGNQPQHF
J gene: TRBJ1-6; D gene: TRBD1; clone size: NA; V gene: TRBV19; CDR3 DNA: TGTGCCAGCCGGACAGGGGGTAATTCACCCCTCCACTTT; CDR3 protein: CASRTGGNSPLHF
J gene: TRBJ2-5; D gene: NA; clone size: NA; V gene: TRBV7-3; CDR3 DNA: TGTGCCAGCAGCTTAACGGGGAGTAGCACCGAGACCCAGTACTTC; CDR3 protein: CASSLTGSSTETQYF
J gene: TRBJ1-4; D gene: TRBD1; clone size: once; V gene: TRBV28; CDR3 DNA: TGTGCCAGCAGTCTCCGGGACAGTACAAATGAAAAACTGTTTTTT; CDR3 protein: CASSLRDSTNEKLFF
J gene: TRBJ1-6; D gene: NA; clone size: NA; V gene: TRBV28; CDR3 DNA: TGTGCCAGCAGTTCATACAGGAGCCCGAGCTCCTATAATTCACCCCTCCACTTT; CDR3 protein: CASSSYRSPSSYNSPLHF
J gene: TRBJ2-4; D gene: NA; clone size: NA; V gene: TRBV28; CDR3 DNA: TGTGCCAGCAGTTTGGGGGGACCAAAAAACATTCAGTACTTC; CDR3 protein: CASSLGGPKNIQYF
J gene: TRBJ2-4; D gene: TRBD1; clone size: NA; V gene: TRBV10-2; CDR3 DNA: TGCGCCTCTGGCTTAGGGACAGACATAGCCAAAAACATTCAGTACTTC; CDR3 protein: CASGLGTDIAKNIQYF
J gene: TRBJ2-2; D gene: TRBD2; clone size: NA; V gene: TRBV5-1; CDR3 DNA: TGCGCCAGCACTTCTAGCGGGAGGGAAGGCCCGAACACCGGGGAGCTGTTTTTT; CDR3 protein: CASTSSGREGPNTGELFF
J gene: TRBJ2-7; D gene: NA; clone size: once; V gene: TRBV1; CDR3 DNA: TGCACCAGCAGCCTATGCTCAGGGGAGCAGTACTTC; CDR3 protein: CTSSLCSGEQYF
J gene: TRBJ2-3; D gene: NA; clone size: NA; V gene: TRBV9; CDR3 DNA: TGTGCCAGCAGCCCAGCAGCGGGCCTCACAGATACGCAGTATTTT; CDR3 protein: CASSPAAGLTDTQYF
J gene: TRBJ1-2; D gene: NA; clone size: NA; V gene: TRBV20-1; CDR3 DNA: TGCAGTGCTAACAGCAACTATGGCTACACCTTC; CDR3 protein: CSANSNYGYTF
J gene: TRBJ2-7; D gene: TRBD2; clone size: NA; V gene: TRBV7-2; CDR3 DNA: TGTGCCAGCAGCTTAGGGACTAGCGGGAGTCGCGAGCAGTACTTC; CDR3 protein: CASSLGTSGSREQYF
J gene: TRBJ1-1; D gene: NA; clone size: NA; V gene: TRBV12-3/TRBV12-4; CDR3 DNA: TGTGCCAGCAGTCTTCTAATGAACACTGAAGCTTTCTTT; CDR3 protein: CASSLLMNTEAFF
J gene: TRBJ1-1; D gene: NA; clone size: NA; V gene: TRBV7-2; CDR3 DNA: TGTGCCAGCAGCTTAGTATCGAACAGGGCGTACACTGAAGCTTTCTTT; CDR3 protein: CASSLVSNRAYTEAFF
J gene: TRBJ2-7; D gene: NA; clone size: NA; V gene: TRBV10-3; CDR3 DNA: TGTGCCATCAGTGGCCAAGGAACCTACGAGCAGTACTTC; CDR3 protein: CAISGQGTYEQYF
J gene: TRBJ2-3; D gene: TRBD1; clone size: NA; V gene: TRBV9; CDR3 DNA: TGTGCCAGCAGCGCCTACGGGACAGCCACAGATACGCAGTATTTT; CDR3 protein: CASSAYGTATDTQYF
J gene: TRBJ2-2; D gene: NA; clone size: NA; V gene: TRBV7-2; CDR3 DNA: TGTGCCAGCACCCTACAGCCCGTAGCATACGGGGAGCTGTTTTTT; CDR3 protein: CASTLQPVAYGELFF
J gene: TRBJ1-1; D gene: NA; clone size: NA; V gene: TRBV25-1; CDR3 DNA: TGTGCCAGCAGTGAATTCGGGGGCAGGGAGAACACTGAAGCTTTCTTT; CDR3 protein: CASSEFGGRENTEAFF
J gene: TRBJ2-2; D gene: TRBD2; clone size: NA; V gene: TRBV6-2/TRBV6-3; CDR3 DNA: TGTGCCAGCAGTTACCAGCGGGGAGGAAAAGGGGAGCTGTTTTTT; CDR3 protein: CASSYQRGGKGELFF
J gene: TRBJ1-2; D gene: TRBD1; clone size: NA; V gene: TRBV6-5; CDR3 DNA: TGTGCCAGCAGTTCCTGGACAGGGGCCTATGGCTACACCTTC; CDR3 protein: CASSSWTGAYGYTF
J gene: TRBJ2-1; D gene: NA; clone size: NA; V gene: TRBV4-1; CDR3 DNA: TGCGCCAGCAGCCAAGATGGGAATGAGCAGTTCTTC; CDR3 protein: CASSQDGNEQFF
J gene: TRBJ1-1; D gene: NA; clone size: NA; V gene: TRBV24-1; CDR3 DNA: TGTGCCACCAGTGGGGGAGCCACGAACACTGAAGCTTTCTTT; CDR3 protein: CATSGGATNTEAFF
J gene: TRBJ1-1; D gene: NA; clone size: NA; V gene: TRBV6-5; CDR3 DNA: TGTGCCAGCAGTCGGACGGACACTGAAGCTTTCTTT; CDR3 protein: CASSRTDTEAFF
J gene: TRBJ2-3; D gene: NA; clone size: NA; V gene: TRBV4-3; CDR3 DNA: TGCGCCAGCAGCCAAGGGCGGGTCCGGGGCGATACGCAGTATTTT; CDR3 protein: CASSQGRVRGDTQYF
J gene: TRBJ2-3; D gene: TRBD1; clone size: NA; V gene: TRBV2; CDR3 DNA: TGTGCCAGCTCTAAGGGACAGAGGGATACGCAGTATTTT; CDR3 protein: CASSKGQRDTQYF